The 18 T cell receptor beta chains given below trace back to one sample, sequenced in a study of T cell responses to AZD1222 COVID-19 vaccine. Method: immunoSEQ multiplex PCR; TCRdb's copy keeps in-frame clones and lacks some. The data hold about 150,000 clones, with roughly nine tenths observed a single time. This specimen consisted of peripheral blood, obtained on day 0 of AZD1222 vaccination. Source of these receptors: an adult in good health.

This chain uses TRBV5-1 with TRBJ2-2, with unresolved D. V was trimmed by 4 bases and J by 7 bases, leaving 17 bases between them. The CDR3 extends over 15 amino acids. From germline, CDR1 is SGHRS and CDR2 YFSETQ. As DNA, the CDR3 is TGCGCCAGCAGCCCGTTTGAAATTTCACTCGGGGAGCTGTTTTTT. Amino acids: CASSPFEISLGELFF.

The rearrangement links TRBV14 to TRBJ1-6; D remains ambiguous. CDR3 size: 13 residues. The ends were cut back, 4 bases at V and 5 bases at J, with 6 bases in the middle. CDR1 is SGHDN and CDR2 is FVKESK in the germline V gene. The chain's CDR3 is CASSLIDNSPLHF. Written as DNA, the CDR3 is TGTGCCAGCAGCCTGATAGATAATTCACCCCTCCACTTT.

The V gene is TRBV18, the J gene TRBJ1-3, with TRBD1 matching 8 bases. In germline, CDR1 is KGHSH, CDR2 LQKENI. The ends lost 3 bases at V and 12 bases at J; junction bases unmatched: 16. The CDR3 loop spans 16 amino acids. CDR3 nucleotides: TGTGCCAGCTCACCCCCGGGACAGGTTACACGGAATGGCATATATTTT. Its protein is CASSPPGQVTRNGIYF. Based on the CDR3 plus reference TRBV18 and TRBJ1-3, the full variable domain is NAGVMQNPRHLVRRRGQEARLRCSPMKGHSHVYWYRQLPEEGLKFMVYLQKENIIDESGMPKERFSAEFPKEGPSILRIQQVVRGDSAAYFCASSPPGQVTRNGIYFGEGSWLTVV.

V and J are TRBV5-1 and TRBJ1-6; D unclear. There are 15 residues in the CDR3. Trimming removed 1 base from V and 7 bases from J, with 12 bases in between. The germline V gene encodes CDR1 SGHRS and CDR2 YFSETQ. In nucleotides, the CDR3 is TGCGCCAGCAGCTTGTCAGAGGGAGGGAATTCACCCCTCCACTTT. Protein: CASSLSEGGNSPLHF.

The rearrangement joins TRBV4-1 to TRBJ1-2; D uncertain. The germline gives CDR1 MGHRA, CDR2 YSYEKL. Trimming removed 0 bases from V and 8 bases from J, with 13 bases in between. CDR3 length: 14 residues. CDR3 in amino acids: CASSQEREQHGYTF. The CDR3 DNA reads TGCGCCAGCAGCCAAGAAAGAGAACAGCACGGCTACACCTTC.

The chain employs TRBV10-3 and TRBJ2-7; D ambiguous. The V end lost 3 bases, the J end lost 6 bases, and 12 bases lay between the germline ends. The CDR3 runs to 13 residues. Germline loops: CDR1 ENHRY, CDR2 SYGVKD. CDR3 sequence reads: CAISDQAGVEQYF. Written as DNA, the CDR3 is TGTGCCATCAGTGACCAGGCAGGAGTCGAGCAGTACTTC.

The chain carries TRBV21-1 and TRBJ1-1. TRBV21-1 is designated a pseudogene. The CDR3 length is 14 residues. Written as DNA, the CDR3 is TGTGCCAGCAGCAGCCAAGGTTCGAACACTGAAGCTTTCTTT. As protein: CASSSQGSNTEAFF.

J is TRBJ2-7 and V is TRBV6-2 or TRBV6-3, with a tentative D call TRBD2 (6 bases). Germline V gene sequence: CDR1 MNHEY, CDR2 SVGEGT. The CDR3 spans 16 residues. The ends were cut back, 2 bases at V and 3 bases at J, with 17 bases in the middle. The DNA of the CDR3 is TGTGCCAGCAGTTACCCTACGTTGCGGGGAGTCTACGAGCAGTACTTC. It is translated as CASSYPTLRGVYEQYF.

The V and J genes are TRBV5-1 and TRBJ2-7, with D possibly TRBD2 on 5 matching bases. The CDR3 is made up of 13 amino acids. Germline loops: CDR1 SGHRS, CDR2 YFSETQ. V was shortened by 2 bases and J by 3 bases, with 9 bases between the two germline ends. The CDR3 region is CASSFGRDYEQYF. CDR3 nucleotide sequence: TGCGCCAGCAGCTTTGGACGGGACTACGAGCAGTACTTC.

A single count supports this clone. V and J are TRBV6-5 and TRBJ2-3; D might be TRBD1 (6 bases). The CDR3 has 13 amino acids. V lost 0 bases and J lost 8, with 9 bases in between. Germline V gives CDR1 MNHEY, CDR2 SVGAGI. The DNA of the CDR3 is TGTGCCAGCAGTTACTCGTTGGGGGCTACGCAGTATTTT. The encoded protein is CASSYSLGATQYF.

The chain carries TRBV18 and TRBJ1-2; TRBD1 might be the D (5 bases). The CDR3 has 15 amino acids. V gave up 1 base and J gave up 6 bases, with 15 bases separating them. CDR1 and CDR2 (germline): KGHSH, LQKENI. CDR3 coding DNA: TGTGCCAGCTCACCACGTGGGGGGGAACTAAATGGCTACACCTTC. Its translation is CASSPRGGELNGYTF.

This rearrangement joins TRBV25-1 to TRBJ1-4; 9 bases map to TRBD1. With V trimmed by 3 bases and J by 4 bases, 6 bases remained unmatched. This CDR3 contains 16 residues. In germline, CDR1 is MGHDK, CDR2 SYGVNS. The CDR3 loop reads CASSDPRQGVNEKLFF. The CDR3 bases are TGTGCCAGCAGTGACCCACGACAGGGGGTTAATGAAAAACTGTTTTTT. The whole variable domain, remainder taken from reference TRBV25-1 and TRBJ1-4, is EADIYQTPRYLVIGTGKKITLECSQTMGHDKMYWYQQDPGMELHLIHYSYGVNSTEKGDLSSESTVSRIRTEHFPLTLESARPSHTSQYLCASSDPRQGVNEKLFFGSGTQLSVL.

Concerning this clone itself: In the same sample, other DNA sequences code for this CDR3. The rearrangement joins TRBV12-3 or TRBV12-4 to TRBJ1-2, with TRBD1 matching 8 bases. This CDR3 has 13 residues. V lost 3 bases and J lost 3; bases outside the gene matches: 0. This chain's CDR3 is CASSLDRDYGYTF. In DNA, the CDR3 is TGTGCCAGCAGTTTGGACAGGGACTATGGCTACACCTTC.

The chain combines TRBV6-5 with TRBJ1-6; 8 nucleotides agree with TRBD1. CDR1 is MNHEY, CDR2 SVGAGI, per germline. J lost 6 bases, V lost 7 bases, and 5 bases had no gene match. The CDR3 has 14 amino acids. The CDR3: CASKIQGGNSPLHF. The CDR3 DNA sequence: TGTGCCAGCAAGATACAGGGGGGTAATTCACCCCTCCACTTT.

This chain's CDR3 is CASSTGQVVGEKLFF. For the CDR3, the DNA is TGCGCCAGCAGCACGGGACAGGTCGTCGGAGAAAAACTGTTTTTT. V and J are TRBV5-1 and TRBJ1-4; TRBD1 matches 8 bases. Germline lookup yields CDR1 SGHRS and CDR2 YFSETQ. Trimming removed 4 bases from V and 8 bases from J; junction bases left unmatched: 10. CDR3 length equals 15 residues. Together with reference TRBV5-1 and TRBJ1-4, the CDR3 gives the full variable domain: KAGVTQTPRYLIKTRGQQVTLSCSPISGHRSVSWYQQTPGQGLQFLFEYFSETQRNKGNFPGRFSGRQFSNSRSEMNVSTLELGDSALYLCASSTGQVVGEKLFFGSGTQLSVL.

V gene TRBV21-1 combines with J gene TRBJ1-6. TRBV21-1 represents a pseudogene. The CDR3 length is 18 residues. CDR3 sequence: CASSKKVTIRLYNSPLHF. CDR3 DNA sequence: TGTGCCAGCAGCAAAAAAGTAACTATCCGTCTCTATAATTCACCCCTCCACTTT.

The V call is TRBV10-1, the J call TRBJ2-1, with D possibly being TRBD1 (6 bases). Per germline, CDR1 WNHNN and CDR2 SYGVQD (reference sequence). The germline V and J ends were trimmed by 0 bases and 3 bases, with 9 bases remaining between them. The CDR3 runs to 15 residues. The CDR3 sequence: CASSESGADYNEQFF. The CDR3, as DNA: TGCGCCAGCAGTGAGTCGGGGGCCGACTACAATGAGCAGTTCTTC.

The rearrangement uses TRBV2 and TRBJ1-2, with D perhaps matching TRBD1 (5 bases). With 6 bases removed from V and 2 bases from J, the gap between germline ends came to 16 bases. This CDR3 spans 15 amino acids. Germline lookup yields CDR1 SNHLY and CDR2 FYNNEI. The CDR3 DNA is TGTGCCAGCAGAGCCTCCGGGACCGTGAACTATGGCTACACCTTC. Protein: CASRASGTVNYGYTF.